These 27 T cell receptor beta chains share one sample of origin, sequenced in a study of blood T cell repertoires in COVID-19. This table comes from immunoSEQ multiplex PCR, and its TCRdb copy is limited to in-frame clones, with some not included. Here the sample spans some 230,000 clones, 85% to 90% being singletons. The source material was peripheral blood. These receptors were obtained from a woman in her forties or fifties with COVID-19, enrolled during active disease.

The chain joins TRBV27 to TRBJ2-5; 9 nucleotides agree with TRBD1. The germline gives CDR1 MNHEY, CDR2 SMNVEV (reference sequence). V lost 4 bases and J lost 0; bases outside the gene matches: 3. This CDR3 is 15 amino acids long. The CDR3 spells CASSSHRGHQETQYF. CDR3 in DNA: TGTGCCAGCAGTTCCCACAGGGGGCACCAAGAGACCCAGTACTTC.

J is TRBJ1-6 and V is TRBV5-6; D not certain. In germline, CDR1 is SGHDT, CDR2 YYEEEE. V was trimmed by 1 base and J by 0 bases, leaving 8 bases between them. The CDR3 sequence is 16 residues long. The CDR3 DNA is TGTGCCAGCAGCTTGTTAGGGAGCTCCTATAATTCACCCCTCCACTTT. It is translated as CASSLLGSSYNSPLHF.

The chain recombines TRBV28 with TRBJ2-2; maybe TRBD1 (5 bases). This CDR3 is built from 13 residues. The germline CDR1 and CDR2 sequences are MDHEN and SYDVKM. The V gene lost 6 bases and the J gene lost 4 bases, with 9 bases spanning the gap. CDR3: CASRTGATGELFF. DNA of the CDR3: TGTGCCAGCAGAACAGGAGCCACCGGGGAGCTGTTTTTT.

V gene TRBV11-2 combines with J gene TRBJ1-1; tentatively, D is TRBD1 (5 bases). The CDR3 contains 15 residues. CDR1 and CDR2 (germline): SGHAT, FQNNGV. V was shortened by 4 bases and J by 4 bases, with 16 bases between the two germline ends. The CDR3, as DNA: TGTGCCAGCAGCTATTGGGCGGGGGAGACCACTGAAGCTTTCTTT. It is translated as CASSYWAGETTEAFF.

In this sample, this clone turned up once. The J gene is TRBJ1-2, the V gene TRBV24-1; 10 bases are a match to TRBD1. This CDR3 comprises 12 residues. Trimming removed 12 bases from V and 10 bases from J; junction bases left unmatched: 10. Per germline, CDR1 KGHDR and CDR2 SFDVKD. The CDR3 loop reads CACGTGATSYTF. DNA of the CDR3: TGTGCCTGCGGGACAGGGGCCACATCCTACACCTTC.

The genes are TRBV6-5 and TRBJ2-3, with 9 positions matching TRBD1. In germline, CDR1 is MNHEY, CDR2 SVGAGI. This CDR3 region has 15 residues. The J segment lost 6 bases and the V segment lost 2 bases, leaving 6 bases of the junction unmatched. The CDR3 protein is CASSYGTGPSDTQYF. The CDR3, as DNA: TGTGCCAGCAGTTACGGGACAGGGCCCTCGGATACGCAGTATTTT.

The chain carries TRBV9 and TRBJ2-2, with 8 bases aligning to TRBD2. Losses at the gene ends were 0 bases for V and 5 bases for J; bases not matched to a gene: 6. The germline gives CDR1 SGDLS, CDR2 YYNGEE. This CDR3 is 16 amino acids long. In DNA form, the CDR3 reads TGTGCCAGCAGCGTAGAGGTAGGGACTAGAACCGGGGAGCTGTTTTTT. Amino acid sequence: CASSVEVGTRTGELFF.

The chain has TRBV6-5 and TRBJ1-1, with a weak D call TRBD1 (6 bases). V was pared by 5 bases and J by 5 bases, with 15 bases between. This CDR3 is built from 14 residues. The germline V gene encodes CDR1 MNHEY and CDR2 SVGAGI. CDR3 residues: CASSTRGRGTEAFF. Written as DNA, the CDR3 is TGTGCCAGCAGTACCCGGGGGCGGGGGACTGAAGCTTTCTTT.

The chain recombines TRBV19 with TRBJ1-2, with D perhaps TRBD1 (6 bases). With 1 base removed from V and 8 bases from J, the gap between germline ends came to 8 bases. Germline assignment: CDR1 LNHDA and CDR2 SQIVND (reference sequence). The CDR3 length is 12 residues. The DNA of the CDR3 is TGTGCCAGTAGTATAGGGACAGCGGGCTACACCTTC. Translation gives CASSIGTAGYTF.

This clone was seen a few times. J is TRBJ2-7 and V is TRBV27, with D perhaps matching TRBD2 (5 bases). This CDR3 comprises 14 residues. Germline V lookup: CDR1 MNHEY, CDR2 SMNVEV (reference sequence). Trimming left V 5 bases short and J 3 bases short, with 14 bases between. The CDR3 spells CASSQSGLIYEQYV. Here the CDR3 DNA reads TGTGCCAGCAGTCAATCAGGACTGATCTACGAGCAGTACGTC.

This clone was found once. The genes are TRBV5-1 and TRBJ1-1, with D possibly matching TRBD1 (5 bases). The V end lost 1 base, the J end lost 2 bases, and 9 bases lay between the germline ends. This CDR3 has 14 amino acids. Looked up from germline, CDR1 is SGHRS and CDR2 is YFSETQ. In DNA, the CDR3 is TGCGCCAGCAGCTTGTATACAGGTAACACTGAAGCTTTCTTT. It yields the protein CASSLYTGNTEAFF.

This chain links TRBV6-2 or TRBV6-3 with TRBJ2-7, with TRBD1 identical over 8 bases. Germline trimming cut 0 bases from V and 1 base from J; bases unmatched to any gene: 11. The V gene's germline CDR1 is MNHEY and CDR2 SVGEGT. The CDR3 contains 18 residues. The CDR3 region has the DNA TGTGCCAGCAGTTACTCGACCTGGACAGGGTCGAAATCCTACGAGCAGTACTTC. Its translation: CASSYSTWTGSKSYEQYF.

This clone has just a few counts. The gene calls are TRBV18 and TRBJ1-1; D unclear. CDR3 length: 14 amino acids. The V end was cut by 3 bases, the J end by 4 bases, with 12 bases between. Germline CDR1 KGHSH, CDR2 LQKENI. Written as DNA, the CDR3 is TGTGCCAGCTCACCGCCGGGAGGCGGCACTGAAGCTTTCTTT. As protein: CASSPPGGGTEAFF.

This clone occurred many times. The V call is TRBV27, the J call TRBJ2-2; D is possibly TRBD2 (5 bases). Germline lookup yields CDR1 MNHEY and CDR2 SMNVEV (reference sequence). The V gene lost 2 bases and the J gene lost 4 bases, with 11 bases spanning the gap. The CDR3 contains 15 residues. CDR3 sequence reads: CASSLTRLSTGELFF. The CDR3 DNA reads as TGTGCCAGCAGTTTAACCAGACTAAGCACCGGGGAGCTGTTTTTT.

This clone was recorded many times. This sequence joins TRBV19 and TRBJ2-3, with no clear D. Per the germline V gene, CDR1 is LNHDA and CDR2 is SQIVND (reference sequence). The CDR3 contains 12 residues. V was clipped by 6 bases and J by 10 bases, with 14 bases between them. For the CDR3, the DNA is TGTGCCAGTAGAAGCGTGCGGCCCCCGCAGTATTTT. Protein: CASRSVRPPQYF.

The genes are TRBV19 and TRBJ1-2; 7 nucleotides line up with TRBD1. This CDR3 region has 15 residues. Germline assignment: CDR1 LNHDA and CDR2 SQIVND (reference sequence). V trimming: 6 bases; J trimming: 6 bases; junction bases outside the gene matches: 13. This CDR3 reads CASSPPRGLVDGYTF. The CDR3 coding sequence is TGTGCCAGTAGCCCCCCGAGGGGGCTTGTCGATGGCTACACCTTC.

The rearrangement joins TRBV18 to TRBJ2-7; D is unclear. The ends were cut back, 3 bases at V and 0 bases at J, with 6 bases in the middle. Germline CDR1 reads KGHSH; CDR2 reads LQKENI. The CDR3 covers 13 residues. CDR3 nucleotides: TGTGCCAGCTCACCTTCCAGCTCCTACGAGCAGTACTTC. Translating gives CASSPSSSYEQYF.

J is TRBJ2-3 and V is TRBV5-4, with 7 positions matching TRBD1. Germline CDR1 SGHNT, CDR2 YYREEE (reference sequence). V lost 0 bases and J lost 5; bases outside the gene matches: 3. The CDR3 has 14 amino acids. CDR3 amino acids: CASSLEDRKDTQYF. Here the CDR3 DNA reads TGTGCCAGCAGCTTGGAGGACAGGAAAGATACGCAGTATTTT.

This clone has just a few counts. The chain joins TRBV28 to TRBJ1-3; the match to TRBD1 covers 9 bases. The CDR3 has 16 residues. The germline V gene has CDR1 MDHEN and CDR2 SYDVKM. Losses at the gene ends were 5 bases for V and 4 bases for J; bases not matched to a gene: 9. The CDR3 reads CASSRRTGAGGNTIYF. The CDR3 DNA is TGTGCCAGCAGTCGTAGGACAGGGGCAGGAGGAAACACCATATATTTT.

The genes are TRBV18 and TRBJ1-2; TRBD1 aligns across 9 bases. The CDR3 contains 20 residues. With V trimmed by 3 bases and J by 5 bases, 22 bases remained unmatched. CDR1 and CDR2 (germline): KGHSH, LQKENI. CDR3 residues: CASSPVPGQGSGGRGYGYTF. The CDR3 DNA follows: TGTGCCAGCTCACCGGTCCCGGGACAGGGTTCCGGGGGCCGGGGGTATGGCTACACCTTC.

This clone was seen more than once but under ten times. The chain is built from TRBV11-2 and TRBJ2-7; 12 bases align to TRBD2. The CDR3 covers 15 residues. V lost 4 bases, J lost 4 bases, and 5 bases stayed unmatched. Germline CDR1 SGHAT, CDR2 FQNNGV. The CDR3 reads CASSSTSGGFYEQYV. The CDR3 nucleotides are TGTGCCAGCAGCTCTACTAGCGGGGGGTTTTACGAGCAGTACGTC.

The gene calls are TRBV6-5 and TRBJ2-3, with 9 bases fitting TRBD1. The CDR3 is made up of 16 amino acids. Trimming removed 2 bases from V and 4 bases from J; junction bases left unmatched: 7. The germline V gene has CDR1 MNHEY and CDR2 SVGAGI. CDR3 loop: CASSYPSGQGPDTQYF. As DNA, the CDR3 is TGTGCCAGCAGTTACCCCTCGGGACAGGGCCCAGATACGCAGTATTTT.

V usage is TRBV3-1 (or the pseudogene TRBV3-2) and J usage is TRBJ2-5; D ambiguous. V lost 3 bases, J lost 0 bases, and 11 bases lay in between. Germline V gene data show CDR1 as LGHDT and CDR2 as YNNKEL (reference sequence). This CDR3 contains 15 residues. CDR3 residues: CASSHRRLYQETQYF. The CDR3 coding sequence is TGTGCCAGCAGCCATCGACGACTGTACCAAGAGACCCAGTACTTC.

The chain has TRBV19 and TRBJ2-2, with 8 nucleotides matching TRBD1. The length of the CDR3 is 15 residues. Germline assignment: CDR1 LNHDA and CDR2 SQIVND (reference sequence). V lost 7 bases to trimming and J lost 5 bases; unmatched junction nucleotides: 9. The CDR3: CASTWTGSGTGELFF. As DNA, the CDR3 is TGTGCCAGTACCTGGACAGGGTCCGGAACCGGGGAGCTGTTTTTT.

V and J are TRBV11-2 and TRBJ1-1; a possible D gene is TRBD1 (5 bases). Germline loops: CDR1 SGHAT, CDR2 FQNNGV. Trimming removed 0 bases from V and 2 bases from J, with 13 bases in between. The CDR3 sequence is 16 residues long. CDR3 in amino acids: CASSLDGPGGNTEAFF. The CDR3 nucleotides are TGTGCCAGCAGCTTAGATGGCCCCGGGGGTAACACTGAAGCTTTCTTT.

This clone was observed once. The gene calls are TRBV6-5 and TRBJ1-2; TRBD1 is a possible D gene (6 bases). The CDR3 is 15 amino acids. With 2 bases removed from V and 7 bases from J, the gap between germline ends came to 17 bases. Germline CDR1 reads MNHEY; CDR2 reads SVGAGI. CDR3: CASSYGSRGMSGYTF. In DNA form, the CDR3 reads TGTGCCAGCAGTTACGGCAGCAGGGGAATGTCTGGCTACACCTTC.

The chain couples TRBV11-3 to TRBJ2-1, with a weak D call TRBD2 (5 bases). With 1 base removed from V and 8 bases from J, the gap between germline ends came to 12 bases. This CDR3 is 14 amino acids long. CDR1 is SGHNT, CDR2 YENEEA, per germline. This chain's CDR3 is CASSLASISYEQFF. CDR3 sequence (DNA): TGTGCCAGCAGCTTAGCTAGCATCAGCTATGAGCAGTTCTTC. The entire variable domain, with the rest obtained from reference TRBV11-3 and TRBJ2-1, is as follows: EAGVVQSPRYKIIEKKQPVAFWCNPISGHNTLYWYLQNLGQGPELLIRYENEEAVDDSQLPKDRFSAERLKGVDSTLKIQPAELGDSAVYLCASSLASISYEQFFGPGTRLTVL.